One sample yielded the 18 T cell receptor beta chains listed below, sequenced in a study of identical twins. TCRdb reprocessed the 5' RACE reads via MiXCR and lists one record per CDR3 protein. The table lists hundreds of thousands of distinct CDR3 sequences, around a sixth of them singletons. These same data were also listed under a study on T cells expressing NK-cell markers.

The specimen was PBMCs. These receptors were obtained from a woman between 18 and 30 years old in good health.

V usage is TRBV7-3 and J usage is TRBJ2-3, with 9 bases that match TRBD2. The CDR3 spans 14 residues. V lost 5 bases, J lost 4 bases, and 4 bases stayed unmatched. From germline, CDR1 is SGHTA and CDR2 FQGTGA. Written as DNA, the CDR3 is TGTGCCAGCAGCATTAGCGGGGGCGCAGATACGCAGTATTTT. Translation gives CASSISGGADTQYF.

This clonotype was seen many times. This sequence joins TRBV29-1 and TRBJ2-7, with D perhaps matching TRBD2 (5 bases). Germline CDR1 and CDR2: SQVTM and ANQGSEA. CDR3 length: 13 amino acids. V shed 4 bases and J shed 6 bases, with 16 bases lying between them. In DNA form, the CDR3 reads TGCAGCGTTGGTTTTTCGCGAGGAGGCGAGCAGTACTTC. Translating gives CSVGFSRGGEQYF.

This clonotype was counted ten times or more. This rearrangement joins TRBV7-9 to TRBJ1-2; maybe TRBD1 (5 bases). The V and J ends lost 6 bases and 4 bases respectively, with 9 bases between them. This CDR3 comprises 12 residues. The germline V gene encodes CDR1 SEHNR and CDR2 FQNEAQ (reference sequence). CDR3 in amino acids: CASSSDSYGYTF. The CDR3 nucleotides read TGTGCCAGCAGTTCCGACAGCTATGGCTACACCTTC. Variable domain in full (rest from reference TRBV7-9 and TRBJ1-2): DTGVSQNPRHKITKRGQNVTFRCDPISEHNRLYWYRQTLGQGPEFLTYFQNEAQLEKSRLLSDRFSAERPKGSFSTLEIQRTEQGDSAMYLCASSSDSYGYTFGSGTRLTVV.

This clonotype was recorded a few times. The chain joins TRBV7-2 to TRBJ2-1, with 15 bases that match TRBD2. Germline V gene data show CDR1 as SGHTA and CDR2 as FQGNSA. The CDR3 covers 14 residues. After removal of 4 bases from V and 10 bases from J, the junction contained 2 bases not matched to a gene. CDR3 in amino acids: CASSWGTSGREQFF. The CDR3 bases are TGTGCCAGCAGCTGGGGGACTAGCGGGAGGGAGCAGTTCTTC.

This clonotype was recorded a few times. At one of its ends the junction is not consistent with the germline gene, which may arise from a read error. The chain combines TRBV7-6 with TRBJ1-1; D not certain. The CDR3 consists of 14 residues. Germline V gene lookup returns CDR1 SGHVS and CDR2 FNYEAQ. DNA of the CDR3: TGTGCCAGCAGCATCACCCAGTTGAAGACTGAAGCTTTCTTT. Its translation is CASSITQLKTEAFF.

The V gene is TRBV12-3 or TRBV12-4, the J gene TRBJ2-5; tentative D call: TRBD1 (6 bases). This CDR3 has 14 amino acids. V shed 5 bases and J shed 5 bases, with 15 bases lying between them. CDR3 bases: TGTGCCAGCAGTCTTAGAGGGGGTCGGGAGACCCAGTACTTC. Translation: CASSLRGGRETQYF.

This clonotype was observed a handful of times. CDR3 amino acids: CASSSLTYSYEQYF. The DNA for the CDR3 is TGTGCCAGCAGCTCCTTAACCTACTCCTACGAGCAGTACTTC. The chain employs TRBV6-1 and TRBJ2-7; D unclear. V was cut by 6 bases and J by 0 bases, with 12 bases left in between. This CDR3 is built from 14 residues. From germline, CDR1 is MNHNS and CDR2 SASEGT.

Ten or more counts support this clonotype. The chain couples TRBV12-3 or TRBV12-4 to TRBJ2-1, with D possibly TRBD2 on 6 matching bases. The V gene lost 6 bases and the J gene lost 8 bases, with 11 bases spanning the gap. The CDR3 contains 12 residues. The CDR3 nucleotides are TGTGCCAGCAGCCAAGTAGCGGATGAGCAGTTCTTC. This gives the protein CASSQVADEQFF.

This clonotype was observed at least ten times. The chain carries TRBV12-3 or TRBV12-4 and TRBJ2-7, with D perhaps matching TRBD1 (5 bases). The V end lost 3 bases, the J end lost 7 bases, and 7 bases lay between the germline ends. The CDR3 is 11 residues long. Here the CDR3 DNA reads TGTGCCAGCAGTTTTACAGGAGAGCAGTACTTC. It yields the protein CASSFTGEQYF.

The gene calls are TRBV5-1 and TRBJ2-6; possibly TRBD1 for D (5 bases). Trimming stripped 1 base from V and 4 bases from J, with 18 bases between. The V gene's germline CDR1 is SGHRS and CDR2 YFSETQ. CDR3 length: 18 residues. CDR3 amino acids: CASSLLPGPIRGANVLTF. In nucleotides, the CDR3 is TGCGCCAGCAGCTTGTTACCAGGGCCCATTCGCGGGGCCAACGTCCTGACTTTC.

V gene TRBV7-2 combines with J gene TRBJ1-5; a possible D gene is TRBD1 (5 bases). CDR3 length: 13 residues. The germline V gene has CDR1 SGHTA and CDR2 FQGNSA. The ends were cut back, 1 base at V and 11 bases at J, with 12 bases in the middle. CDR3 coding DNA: TGTGCCAGCAGCTTAGGGGGTTGGGGGTCCCAGCATTTT. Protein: CASSLGGWGSQHF.

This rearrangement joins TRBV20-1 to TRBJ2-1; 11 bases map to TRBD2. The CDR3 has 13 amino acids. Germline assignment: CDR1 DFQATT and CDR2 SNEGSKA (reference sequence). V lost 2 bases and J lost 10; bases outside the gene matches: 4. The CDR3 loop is CSARTGLAAEQFF. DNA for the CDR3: TGCAGTGCTAGAACGGGACTAGCGGCCGAGCAGTTCTTC.

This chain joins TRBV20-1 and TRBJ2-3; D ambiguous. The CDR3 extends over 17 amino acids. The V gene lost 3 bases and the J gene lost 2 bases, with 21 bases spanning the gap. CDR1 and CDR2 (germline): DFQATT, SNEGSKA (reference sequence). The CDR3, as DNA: TGCAGTGCTAGCTGGAGTGGTGCGGTAAAATCCACAGATACGCAGTATTTT. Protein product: CSASWSGAVKSTDTQYF.

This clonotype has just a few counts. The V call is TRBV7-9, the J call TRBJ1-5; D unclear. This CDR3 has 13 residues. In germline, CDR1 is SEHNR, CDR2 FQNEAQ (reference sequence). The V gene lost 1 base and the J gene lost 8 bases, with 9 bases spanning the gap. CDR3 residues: CASSLGLMEPQHF. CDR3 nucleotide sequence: TGTGCCAGCAGCTTAGGTCTTATGGAGCCCCAGCATTTT.

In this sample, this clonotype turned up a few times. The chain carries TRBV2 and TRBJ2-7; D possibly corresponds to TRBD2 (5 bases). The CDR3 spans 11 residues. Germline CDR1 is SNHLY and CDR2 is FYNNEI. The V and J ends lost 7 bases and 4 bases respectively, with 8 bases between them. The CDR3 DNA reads TGTGCCAGCACTAGCCCATACGAGCAGTACTTC. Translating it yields CASTSPYEQYF.

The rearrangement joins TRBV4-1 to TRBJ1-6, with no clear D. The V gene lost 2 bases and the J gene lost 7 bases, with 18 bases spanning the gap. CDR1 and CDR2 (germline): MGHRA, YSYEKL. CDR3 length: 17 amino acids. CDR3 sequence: CASSQSHSEARNSPLHF. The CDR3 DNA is TGCGCCAGCAGCCAATCTCACAGCGAAGCAAGGAATTCACCCCTCCACTTT.

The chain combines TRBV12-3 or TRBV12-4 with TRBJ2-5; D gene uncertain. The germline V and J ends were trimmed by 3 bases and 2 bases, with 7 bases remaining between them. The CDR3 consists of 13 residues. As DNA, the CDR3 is TGTGCCAGCAGTTTTGAAGGACAAGAGACCCAGTACTTC. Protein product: CASSFEGQETQYF.

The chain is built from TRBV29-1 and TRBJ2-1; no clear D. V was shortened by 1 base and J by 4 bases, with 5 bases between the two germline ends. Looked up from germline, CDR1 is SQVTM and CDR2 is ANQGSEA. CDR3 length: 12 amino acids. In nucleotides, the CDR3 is TGCAGCGTTGAAGCCACTTACAATGAGCAGTTCTTC. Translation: CSVEATYNEQFF.